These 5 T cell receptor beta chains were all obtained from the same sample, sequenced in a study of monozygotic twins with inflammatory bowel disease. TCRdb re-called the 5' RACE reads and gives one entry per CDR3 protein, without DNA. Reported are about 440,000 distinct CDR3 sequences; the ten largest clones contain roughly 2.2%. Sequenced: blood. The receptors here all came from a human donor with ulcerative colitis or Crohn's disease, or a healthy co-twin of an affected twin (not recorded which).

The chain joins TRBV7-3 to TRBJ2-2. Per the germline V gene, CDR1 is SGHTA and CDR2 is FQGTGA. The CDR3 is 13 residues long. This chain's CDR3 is CASSLINTGELFF.

The CDR3 protein is CSASFGGLGGTDTQYF. The V and J genes are TRBV20-1 and TRBJ2-3; no DNA is available, so the TRBD1 call from TCRdb remains unchecked. In germline, CDR1 is DFQATT, CDR2 SNEGSKA (reference sequence). The CDR3 contains 16 residues.

CDR3 in amino acids: CASSLEPSGEGEQFF. This chain connects TRBV5-1 to TRBJ2-1; the TCRdb call, TRBD2, lacks DNA for checking. The germline V gene has CDR1 SGHRS and CDR2 YFSETQ. CDR3 length: 15 residues.

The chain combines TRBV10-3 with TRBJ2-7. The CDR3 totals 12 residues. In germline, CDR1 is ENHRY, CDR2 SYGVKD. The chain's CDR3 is CAISGPLLEQYF.

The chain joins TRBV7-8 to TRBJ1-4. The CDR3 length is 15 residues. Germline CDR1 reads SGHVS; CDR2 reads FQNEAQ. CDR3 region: CASSSELLKNEKLFF.